Shown below are 15 T cell receptor beta chains from a single sample sequenced in a study of blood T cell repertoires in COVID-19. Produced via immunoSEQ multiplex PCR; TCRdb's table is partial and in-frame only. The sample lists about 480,000 clones; approximately 88% were seen once. The sample taken for sequencing was PBMCs or T cells enriched from blood (not recorded which). These receptors came from a woman in her 40s who had recovered from COVID-19.

V and J are TRBV9 and TRBJ2-3; TRBD2 is a possible D gene (6 bases). The germline gives CDR1 SGDLS, CDR2 YYNGEE. V was clipped by 4 bases and J by 6 bases, with 12 bases between them. The CDR3 contains 13 residues. DNA of the CDR3: TGTGCCAGCAGCCGGGAGCGGTTGGATACGCAGTATTTT. Translating it yields CASSRERLDTQYF.

The chain uses TRBV5-6 and TRBJ2-5, with TRBD1 matching over 8 bases. The trim removed 4 bases at V and 1 base at J, leaving 6 bases unmatched. The CDR3 length is 15 residues. Germline V lookup: CDR1 SGHDT, CDR2 YYEEEE. CDR3 amino acids: CASSLGQGGQETQYF. For the CDR3, the DNA is TGTGCCAGCAGCCTTGGACAGGGCGGCCAAGAGACCCAGTACTTC.

The table lists this clone with a count of one. The gene calls are TRBV19 and TRBJ2-1; D may be TRBD2 (5 bases). V shed 2 bases and J shed 4 bases, with 12 bases lying between them. CDR1 is LNHDA and CDR2 is SQIVND in the germline V gene (reference sequence). The CDR3 is made up of 15 amino acids. The CDR3 DNA sequence: TGTGCCAGTAGTATATCGGGGAGCCTATACAATGAGCAGTTCTTC. Translation gives CASSISGSLYNEQFF.

The rearrangement uses TRBV7-8 and TRBJ1-5, with unresolved D. Germline values: CDR1 SGHVS, CDR2 FQNEAQ. Trimming left V 1 base short and J 1 base short, with 11 bases between. The CDR3 totals 16 residues. Written as DNA, the CDR3 is TGTGCCAGCAGCTTAGTGGAGGGCTTGAGCAATCAGCCCCAGCATTTT. Translated, it gives CASSLVEGLSNQPQHF.

The chain is built from TRBV7-2 and TRBJ2-3; 10 bases fit TRBD2. Germline loops: CDR1 SGHTA, CDR2 FQGNSA. CDR3 length equals 13 residues. J was trimmed by 6 bases and V by 8 bases; bases with no gene match: 5. The CDR3 is CASRAGGLDTQYF. DNA of the CDR3: TGTGCCAGCCGAGCGGGGGGGCTTGATACGCAGTATTTT. The full variable domain, completed using reference TRBV7-2 and TRBJ2-3, is GAGVSQSPSNKVTEKGKDVELRCDPISGHTALYWYRQSLGQGLEFLIYFQGNSAPDKSGLPSDRFSAERTGGSVSTLTIQRTQQEDSAVYLCASRAGGLDTQYFGPGTRLTVL.

J is TRBJ1-1 and V is TRBV6-5; D is perhaps TRBD1 (5 bases). Trimming shortened V by 5 bases and J by 0 bases, and 13 bases separated the two germline ends. From germline, CDR1 is MNHEY and CDR2 SVGAGI. The CDR3 contains 15 residues. The CDR3 reads CASSRSRDLNTEAFF. CDR3 in DNA: TGTGCCAGCAGTAGGTCGCGGGACCTGAACACTGAAGCTTTCTTT.

J is TRBJ1-2 and V is TRBV6-4; 8 positions match TRBD1. There are 14 residues in the CDR3. The germline V gene has CDR1 MRHNA and CDR2 SNTAGT. V dropped 2 bases and J dropped 3; count of bases not matched to a gene: 2. The CDR3 loop is CASSDEQGDYGYTF. In DNA, the CDR3 is TGTGCCAGCAGTGACGAACAGGGGGACTATGGCTACACCTTC.

This chain uses TRBV2 with TRBJ1-2, with D uncertain. Germline CDR1 SNHLY, CDR2 FYNNEI. Trimming cost V 1 base and J 0 bases, with 15 bases left between them. The CDR3 extends over 17 amino acids. The CDR3 DNA is TGTGCCAGCAGTGAAGATCCCCTGTGGGCAACTAACTATGGCTACACCTTC. Translation gives CASSEDPLWATNYGYTF.

The V gene is TRBV11-3, the J gene TRBJ2-3; D is perhaps TRBD2 (6 bases). This CDR3 is 16 amino acids long. CDR1 and CDR2 (germline): SGHNT, YENEEA. V dropped 1 base and J dropped 3 bases, with 14 bases sitting between them. The CDR3 is CASSLVSGVGTDTQYF. As DNA, the CDR3 is TGTGCCAGCAGCTTAGTTAGCGGTGTGGGAACAGATACGCAGTATTTT.

The gene calls are TRBV14 and TRBJ2-3, with 7 bases aligning to TRBD1. Germline CDR1 and CDR2: SGHDN and FVKESK. The trim removed 1 base at V and 3 bases at J, leaving 7 bases unmatched. The CDR3 length is 16 residues. The CDR3 spells CASSQARGTATDTQYF. The CDR3 region has the DNA TGTGCCAGCAGCCAAGCGAGGGGGACAGCTACAGATACGCAGTATTTT.

The chain recombines TRBV7-2 with TRBJ1-2; TRBD1 matches at 8 bases. The germline gives CDR1 SGHTA, CDR2 FQGNSA. The length of the CDR3 is 15 residues. V lost 3 bases to trimming and J lost 4 bases; unmatched junction nucleotides: 7. The CDR3 DNA reads as TGTGCCAGCAGCTTTCTCGGACAGGGCGGCTATGGCTACACCTTC. This translates into CASSFLGQGGYGYTF. The full variable domain, its missing parts supplied by reference TRBV7-2 and TRBJ1-2, is GAGVSQSPSNKVTEKGKDVELRCDPISGHTALYWYRQSLGQGLEFLIYFQGNSAPDKSGLPSDRFSAERTGGSVSTLTIQRTQQEDSAVYLCASSFLGQGGYGYTFGSGTRLTVV.

The chain uses TRBV6-5 and TRBJ1-2; tentative D call: TRBD1 (5 bases). The CDR3 is 12 residues long. Trimming removed 5 bases from V and 8 bases from J, with 12 bases in between. The germline V gene encodes CDR1 MNHEY and CDR2 SVGAGI. CDR3 sequence: CASSRAGNGYTF. Written as DNA, the CDR3 is TGTGCCAGCAGTAGGGCAGGGAACGGCTACACCTTC.

This sequence joins TRBV5-5 and TRBJ2-7; 9 nucleotides agree with TRBD2. This CDR3 has 17 amino acids. Germline assignment: CDR1 SGHKS and CDR2 YYEKEE (reference sequence). V lost 0 bases and J lost 7; bases outside the gene matches: 14. The chain's CDR3 is CASSLAGGTSQNKEQYF. The CDR3 DNA sequence: TGTGCCAGCAGCTTGGCCGGCGGGACTAGCCAAAATAAGGAGCAGTACTTC.

This sequence joins TRBV5-1 and TRBJ2-1, with 7 bases fitting TRBD1. With 4 bases clipped from V and 10 bases from J, the junction kept 8 bases outside the gene matches. The germline CDR1 and CDR2 sequences are SGHRS and YFSETQ. The length of the CDR3 is 13 residues. The DNA for the CDR3 is TGCGCCAGCAGCGCACGGGACAGTATAGAGCAGTTCTTC. Its translation: CASSARDSIEQFF.

A word on this clone: Its ends do not fully match the called genes, so a read error is possible. The genes are TRBV7-9 and TRBJ2-1, with D possibly TRBD1 on 5 matching bases. CDR1 and CDR2 (germline): SEHNR, FQNEAQ (reference sequence). CDR3 length: 9 amino acids. The CDR3: CAGGHRPVF. The CDR3 DNA sequence: TGTGCCGGCGGACACCGCCCCGTCTTC.